What follows is one TCR beta chain and its context. In this sample, this clonotype turned up many times. Its specific antigen is unknown. No base qualities exist here, and no much larger clone lies one base off it. The data derive from a study of naive and memory T cell subsets (dated by TCRdb to the late 2010s). Study-wide context: The study applied an open-source, UMI-based TCR alpha and beta sequencing pipeline to sorted naive and memory peripheral blood T cell subsets. Complete agreement was observed between the functional CMV T cell responses and the IgG serology results. RNA was DNase-treated and reverse transcribed with TCR constant-region primers, mostly using SuperScript III.

From the second PCR step on, the TCR alpha and beta chain libraries were amplified in separate reactions. To determine each donor's CMV status, fresh PBMCs were stimulated overnight with CMV viral lysate, and IFNgamma production from CD4+ T cells was then assessed. Using Miltenyi beads, CD4 T cells were first positively selected, and CD8 T cells were then positively selected from the CD4-negative fraction. Cells stained for CD3, CD4, CD8, CD45RA, CD27 and a live/dead dye were sorted on a BD Aria II into four subsets by CD45RA and CD27. For sorting, CD45RA-CD27- cells were defined as effector memory cells, while CD45RA+CD27- cells were defined as EMRA cells. A few healthy volunteers provided blood, and the blood of each volunteer was split into CD4 and CD8 T cells and then into four differentiation subsets. Around 130 ml of peripheral blood was collected from each donor, and PBMC were isolated by Ficoll-Paque PLUS density-gradient centrifugation. After sorting, cells were lysed in RLT buffer, RNA was extracted using a Qiagen RNeasy kit, and the extracted RNA was stored at -80 degrees C.

Receptors were amplified or captured by UMI-ligation and nested PCR. An equimolar mix of two oligonucleotides covering both TRBC1 and TRBC2 was used as the beta constant-region primer. The ligated cDNA went through four rounds of PCR with nested alpha and beta constant-region primers together with the SP2 primer. A single-stranded oligonucleotide carrying the SP2 primer and a 12-nucleotide UMI was ligated to the 3' end of the cDNA by T4 RNA ligase 1. The ligation reaction was kept at 16 degrees C for roughly 20-24 hours. To avoid over-amplification, PCR2 was usually performed as a SYBR Green qPCR and halted once a predetermined threshold was reached. Agencourt AMPure XP magnetic beads were used for all purifications after the first. Libraries were quantified by Qubit and checked on a TapeStation, where a main peak was expected near 650 bp. Pooled libraries were sequenced on an Illumina MiSeq with v2 2x251 paired-end kits, typically giving roughly 0.9-2.3 million reads per sample. Libraries were pooled at approximately 3.6 nM per sample, and roughly 4.5-8% PhiX was added to improve cluster recognition. As for how the authors treated the data: FASTQ reads processed by Demultiplexor were assigned V and J genes by Decombinator through tag matching that tolerated a single base-pair mismatch. Collapsinator relied on UMIs to fix sequencing errors as well as frequency errors caused by PCR heterogeneity. TCRs were translated and CDR3s were extracted from the conserved cysteine to the FGXG phenylalanine by CDR3Translator, with non-productive sequences being flagged. Gini, Shannon entropy and inverse Simpson indices were calculated on repertoires that had been subsampled to equal numbers of UMI-defined TCRs. Power-law fits to clonotype abundance distributions were performed by maximum likelihood within the linear range. Similar UMI counts, unique TCR numbers and clonal distributions were obtained with the pipeline and with MIGEC on one naive CD8 sample. Repertoires were searched for 7,322 CMV-associated CDR3 sequences compiled from VDJdb and a published dataset. TCRdb applied fastp at Q25 and MiXCR to the public reads, then kept only in-frame beta chains. Each entry merges the rows of one CDR3 protein and shows their most common DNA and genes. The V and J calls here are based on TCRdb, not the publication. The sample profile shows 10,000 or so distinct CDR3 sequences; roughly 5.5% of them were found once. In total, the top ten clones hold around 57% of the sample.

General conclusions and limits of the study: Following error correction, more than 95% of naive TCR sequences occurred only once, which made naive abundance distributions much steeper than those of memory subsets. The repertoire findings for the naive and memory subsets could not be validated, as no ground truth was available. RNA-based TCR counts may be affected by expression changes linked to T cell activation and differentiation. A power law was followed by TCR abundance, with an exponent that differed between naive and memory subsets but was consistent across the three individuals. Clonotypes were defined as single alpha or beta chain sequences, not paired alpha/beta receptors. In both CD4 and CD8 cells, a rise in Gini index and a fall in Shannon and inverse Simpson diversity were observed from naive through CM, EM and EMRA.

The CDR3 goes from the cysteine to the phenylalanine over 13 residues. CDR3 DNA is the only sequence kept; it has 39 bases, read in frame from the first base. CDR1 and CDR2 were assigned from the germline V gene as MNHEY and SVGEGT. V is pared back by 5 bases and J by 5 bases, with 10 bases lying between the germline termini. The rearranged segments are TRBV6-2 or TRBV6-3 and TRBJ1-5; the D gene is perhaps TRBD1, from 5 matching bases. The clonotype was recovered from a human donor in good health. Sequenced: CD4+ TEMRA cells from blood. Interpreted using the paper, the cell subset or site label stands for: effector memory re-expressing CD45RA, CD45RA+ CD27-. The sequenced DNA is TGTGCCAGCAGTGGGACGTACGATCAGCCCCAGCATTTT. This yields the protein CASSGTYDQPQHF.